This T cell receptor (beta chain) was identified in a study of early T cells in non-severe SARS-CoV-2 infection. Study-wide background: Bulk RNA taken from unsorted whole blood was sequenced, leaving chains unpaired. Notes on the study in general: Database matching using VDJdb favored anti-spike CD8 responses, with private and CD4 specificities left missing.

TCRdb ran MiXCR on the 5' RACE reads and lists one entry per CDR3 protein. Of around 50,000 distinct CDR3 sequences in the sample, roughly 4.5% are singletons; the top ten hold approximately 5.9%. In this sample, this clonotype turned up many times. Its specificity is not known. Material for sequencing was whole blood. The source of this sequence is an adult who was a healthcare worker with PCR-confirmed SARS-CoV-2 infection or an uninfected control (not recorded which).

CDR3 protein: CASSEAGAGELFF. The CDR3 DNA sequence: TGTGCCAGCAGTGAAGCGGGGGCCGGGGAGCTGTTTTTT. The V and J genes are TRBV6-4 and TRBJ2-2; 8 bases are shared with TRBD2. The junction had 0 bases not matched to a gene; V was cut back by 3 bases and J by 6 bases. The CDR3 totals 13 residues. CDR1 is MRHNA and CDR2 is SNTAGT in the germline V gene.